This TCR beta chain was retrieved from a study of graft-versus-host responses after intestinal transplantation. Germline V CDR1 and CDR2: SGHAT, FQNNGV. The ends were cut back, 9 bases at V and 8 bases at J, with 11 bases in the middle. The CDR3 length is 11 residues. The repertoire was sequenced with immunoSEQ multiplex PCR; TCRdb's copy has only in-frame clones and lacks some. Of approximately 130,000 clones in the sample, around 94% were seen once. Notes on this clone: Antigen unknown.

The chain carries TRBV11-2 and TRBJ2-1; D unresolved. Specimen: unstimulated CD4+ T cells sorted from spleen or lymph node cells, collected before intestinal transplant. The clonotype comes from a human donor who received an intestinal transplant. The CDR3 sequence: CASLSAHEQFF. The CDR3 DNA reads TGTGCCAGTCTCAGTGCCCATGAGCAGTTCTTC.